The following is a TCR beta chain sequence with its context. These data belong to a study of blood T cell repertoires in COVID-19. Study details: The study drew acute and convalescent COVID-19 samples from the United States, Italy and Spain. In each case, the material was cDNA or gDNA derived from T cells, B-cell-depleted T cells, or PBMCs.

CDR3 length equals 15 residues. Looked up from germline, CDR1 is MNHNS and CDR2 is SASEGT. V shed 2 bases, J shed 7 bases, and the junction held 7 bases outside the gene matches. Original analysis: Estimates of nucleated cell counts were drawn from the amplification of reference gene primers. Libraries were prepared by immunoSEQ multiplex PCR; TCRdb keeps only in-frame clonotypes and omits some of them. Clonal size and the V and J genes are those of that table, whereas D and trimming came from the DNA. The sample records about 240,000 clones, about 86% being singletons. Cohort allocation depended upon clinical history that participants reported.

This sequence originates from a woman between 40 and 50 years old with acute COVID-19. The J gene is TRBJ1-4, the V gene TRBV6-1, with TRBD1 matching over 7 bases. Sequencing used PBMCs or T cells enriched from blood (not recorded which). CDR3 sequence: CASSEFRQGGEKLFF. Here the CDR3 DNA reads TGTGCCAGCAGTGAATTTAGGCAGGGGGGTGAAAAACTGTTTTTT.